This T cell receptor (beta chain) was sequenced during a study of identical twins. Germline values: CDR1 ENHRY, CDR2 SYGVKD. This CDR3 comprises 14 residues. Trimming cost V 3 bases and J 1 base, with 6 bases left between them. Template switching (which added a universal primer site) was used, and cDNA carried unique molecular identifiers. TCRdb redid the calling of the 5' RACE reads with MiXCR, one entry per CDR3 protein. The sample includes approximately 700,000 distinct CDR3 sequences, roughly 6% of them seen just once. The sample was naive T cells sorted from blood. The receptor was derived from a man in his late teens or twenties in good health. The chain links TRBV10-3 to TRBJ2-2, with D unresolved. The CDR3 loop reads CAISELQNTGELFF. CDR3 DNA sequence: TGTGCCATCAGTGAACTACAGAACACCGGGGAGCTGTTTTTT.